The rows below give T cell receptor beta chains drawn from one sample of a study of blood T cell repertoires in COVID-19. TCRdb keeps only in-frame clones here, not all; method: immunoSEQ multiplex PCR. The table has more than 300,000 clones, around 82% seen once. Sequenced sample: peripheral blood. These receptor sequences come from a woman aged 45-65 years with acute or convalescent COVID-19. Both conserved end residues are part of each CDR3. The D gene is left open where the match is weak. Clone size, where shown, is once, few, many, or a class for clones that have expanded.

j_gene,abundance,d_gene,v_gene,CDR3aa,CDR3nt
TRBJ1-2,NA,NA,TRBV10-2,CASSESGQGHGYTF,TGCGCCAGCAGTGAGTCAGGGCAGGGGCATGGCTACACCTTC
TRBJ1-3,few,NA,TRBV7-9,CASSQGPLGNTIYF,TGTGCCAGCAGCCAGGGCCCCCTGGGAAACACCATATATTTT
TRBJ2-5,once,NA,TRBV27,CASVGGTREYF,TGTGCCAGCGTGGGTGGAACTCGGGAGTACTTC
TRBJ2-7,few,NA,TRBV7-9,CASSSGSTYEQYF,TGTGCCAGCAGCTCCGGGTCCACCTACGAGCAGTACTTC
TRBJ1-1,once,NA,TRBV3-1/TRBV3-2,CASSRVSLNTEAFF,TGTGCCAGCAGCCGTGTTAGTCTGAACACTGAAGCTTTCTTT
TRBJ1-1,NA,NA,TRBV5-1,CASSWGGANTEAFF,TGCGCCAGCAGCTGGGGGGGCGCGAACACTGAAGCTTTCTTT
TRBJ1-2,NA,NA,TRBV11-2,CASSLGSLNYGYTF,TGTGCCAGCAGCTTAGGTAGTCTAAACTATGGCTACACCTTC
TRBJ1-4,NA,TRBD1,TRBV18,CASSPGQGYEKLFF,TGTGCCAGCTCACCGGGACAGGGGTATGAAAAACTGTTTTTT
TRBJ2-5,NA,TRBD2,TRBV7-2,CASRRGTNQETQYF,TGTGCCAGCAGGCGAGGGACTAACCAAGAGACCCAGTACTTC
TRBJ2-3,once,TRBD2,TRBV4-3,CASSQVIAGSTDTQYF,TGCGCCAGCAGCCAAGTGATAGCGGGATCCACAGATACGCAGTATTTT
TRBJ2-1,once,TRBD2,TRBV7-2,CASSSGLAASSYNEQFF,TGTGCCAGCAGCTCGGGACTAGCGGCTAGCTCCTACAATGAGCAGTTCTTC
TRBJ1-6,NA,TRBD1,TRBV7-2,CASSLEGQPPSPLHF,TGTGCCAGCAGCTTAGAGGGACAGCCTCCCTCACCCCTCCACTTT
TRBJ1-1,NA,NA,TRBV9,CASSVDRLNTEAFF,TGTGCCAGCAGCGTAGACAGGTTGAACACTGAAGCTTTCTTT
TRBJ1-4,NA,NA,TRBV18,CASSPRQGRLEKLFF,TGTGCCAGCTCACCGCGTCAGGGGCGGTTGGAAAAACTGTTTTTT
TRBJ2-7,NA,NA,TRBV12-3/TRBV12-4,CASSLTGPYEQYF,TGTGCCAGCAGTCTGACAGGACCCTACGAGCAGTACTTC
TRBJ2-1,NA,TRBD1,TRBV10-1,CASSTGTGGEQFF,TGCGCCAGCAGTACCGGGACAGGGGGTGAGCAGTTCTTC
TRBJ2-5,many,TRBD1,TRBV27,CASSLSPLDPDRGFQETQYF,TGTGCCAGCAGTTTATCGCCATTAGACCCGGACAGGGGGTTCCAAGAGACCCAGTACTTC
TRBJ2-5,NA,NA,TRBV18,CASSPPGRGGETQYF,TGTGCCAGCTCACCACCGGGAAGGGGGGGAGAGACCCAGTACTTC
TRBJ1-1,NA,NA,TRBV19,CASTNNLNTEAFF,TGTGCCAGTACGAACAACCTTAACACTGAAGCTTTCTTT
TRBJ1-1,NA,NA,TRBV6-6,CASTKSQGAGDTEAFF,TGTGCCAGCACCAAGTCCCAGGGCGCAGGTGACACTGAAGCTTTCTTT
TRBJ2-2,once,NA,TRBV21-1,CASSKATKGQGFNGELFF,TGTGCCAGCAGCAAAGCCACCAAAGGACAGGGGTTTAACGGGGAGCTGTTTTTT
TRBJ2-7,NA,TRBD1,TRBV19,CASSKTGPYEQYF,TGTGCCAGTAGTAAGACAGGGCCCTACGAGCAGTACTTC
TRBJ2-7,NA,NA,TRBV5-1,CASSLDSVSYEQYF,TGCGCCAGCAGCCTCGATAGCGTCTCCTACGAGCAGTACTTC